Reported below is one TCR beta chain. Profiling relied on immunoSEQ multiplex PCR, and the TCRdb table lists in-frame clones only, not all of them. The sample records roughly 400,000 clones, more than 80% being singletons. Germline V gene lookup returns CDR1 MNHEY and CDR2 SVGAGI. With 0 bases removed from V and 4 bases from J, the gap between germline ends came to 12 bases. This CDR3 spans 15 amino acids. The data belong to a study of control samples from healthy donors and cancer patients. This receptor was identified in a man in his forties or fifties with head and neck cancer. The chain recombines TRBV6-5 with TRBJ1-1, with a tentative D call TRBD1 (5 bases). Specimen: PBMCs. The DNA of the CDR3 is TGTGCCAGCAGTTACTCTGGGAGGGGCAGCACTGAAGCTTTCTTT. This sequence encodes CASSYSGRGSTEAFF.